Sequencing of this T cell receptor beta chain was carried out in a study of response to subunit inactivated influenza vaccine. Findings of the study overall: Authors suggested few new T cells are recruited by each seasonal influenza vaccination.

This clonotype was recorded at least ten times. Its matching antigen is unknown. Trimming took off 4 bases at V and 6 bases at J, with 10 bases between the two ends. The CDR3 is 12 amino acids. In germline, CDR1 is MDHEN, CDR2 SYDVKM. TCRdb recomputed calls from the RT-PCR reads with MiXCR, one row per CDR3 protein. The sample shows a few hundred thousand distinct CDR3 sequences, 7.2% of them seen only once. This sequence joins TRBV28 and TRBJ2-7; D is unresolved. The sample consisted of PBMCs from blood, taken roughly 24 months after vaccination. The TCR was taken from a man aged 50-75 years who received an inactivated influenza vaccine. CDR3 loop: CASSWGTGEQYF. In DNA form, the CDR3 reads TGTGCCAGCAGTTGGGGTACGGGCGAGCAGTACTTC.